The 21 T cell receptor beta chains below all came from one sample that was sequenced in a study of T cells in Graves' hyperthyroidism and ophthalmopathy. RNA transcripts were the template for amplifying TCR beta CDR3 regions. First-round RT-PCR targeting the TCR CDR3 was performed with the HTBI primer set. TCRdb re-derived calls from the multiplex PCR reads in MiXCR, one entry per CDR3 protein. The top ten hold 15% to 20% of the sample, which has over 450,000 distinct CDR3 sequences, approximately 15% seen once. The sequenced material came from blood. The origin of the receptors is a woman aged 18-35 years with Graves' hyperthyroidism.

This clonotype was detected ten times or more. The chain employs TRBV3-1 and TRBJ2-1, with D possibly called TRBD1 or TRBD2 (5 bases each). Germline values: CDR1 LGHDT, CDR2 YNNKEL (reference sequence). Trimming took 0 bases from V and 6 from J, leaving 12 bases between them. The CDR3 contains 15 residues. For the CDR3, the DNA is TGTGCCAGCAGCCAAGATCTTCGGGGCGTCAATGAGCAGTTCTTC. Translating it yields CASSQDLRGVNEQFF.

This clonotype was detected many times. The V call is TRBV12-3 or TRBV12-4, the J call TRBJ1-1; 9 bases match TRBD1. The CDR3 length is 14 residues. The ends lost 4 bases at V and 1 base at J; junction bases unmatched: 1. In DNA form, the CDR3 reads TGTGCCAGCAGTTCGACAGGGGGGAACACTGAAGCTTTCTTT. This encodes CASSSTGGNTEAFF.

The table lists this clonotype with many counts. The chain carries TRBV27 and TRBJ1-2; the D gene is possibly TRBD1 (5 bases). The germline CDR1 and CDR2 sequences are MNHEY and SMNVEV (reference sequence). Trimming shortened V by 1 base and J by 4 bases, and 16 bases separated the two germline ends. The CDR3 is 16 amino acids. The CDR3 spells CASSLYSGQGTYGYTF. The DNA for the CDR3 is TGTGCCAGCAGTTTATATTCCGGGCAGGGCACCTATGGCTACACCTTC.

In its sample, this clonotype was seen many times. V usage is TRBV18 and J usage is TRBJ1-1; D may be TRBD1 (6 bases). The ends were cut back, 1 base at V and 4 bases at J, with 16 bases in the middle. In germline, CDR1 is KGHSH, CDR2 LQKENI. The CDR3 extends over 16 amino acids. CDR3 DNA sequence: TGTGCCAGCTCACCACGGCTGGCAGGGGTAGGCACTGAAGCTTTCTTT. Its protein product is CASSPRLAGVGTEAFF.

This clonotype was found many times. The chain combines TRBV5-1 with TRBJ2-5, with D hard to call. Looked up from germline, CDR1 is SGHRS and CDR2 is YFSETQ. The CDR3 loop spans 15 amino acids. V was shortened by 1 base and J by 2 bases, with 12 bases between the two germline ends. This chain's CDR3 is CASSLSTHSQETQYF. The CDR3 DNA sequence: TGCGCCAGCAGCTTGAGTACGCACTCTCAAGAGACCCAGTACTTC.

Turning to this clonotype: At one end the junction does not follow the germline gene, possibly because of a read error. The chain combines TRBV19 with TRBJ2-2; D is undetermined. This CDR3 is 13 amino acids long. Looked up from germline, CDR1 is LNHDA and CDR2 is SQIVND (reference sequence). CDR3 residues: CASSIVNTEELFF. In nucleotides, the CDR3 is TGTGCCAGTAGTATAGTGAACACCGAGGAGCTGTTTTTT.

There are many counts of this clonotype. The V and J genes are TRBV7-9 and TRBJ2-7; D gene ambiguous. Germline V gives CDR1 SEHNR, CDR2 FQNEAQ (reference sequence). This CDR3 region has 13 residues. Trimming pared 5 bases from V and 2 bases from J, leaving 10 bases between. The CDR3 coding sequence is TGTGCCAGCAGCCCCCCGCCGGCCTACGAGCAGTACTTC. This codes for CASSPPPAYEQYF.

This clonotype was detected only a few times. This chain connects TRBV24-1 to TRBJ1-4, with TRBD1 as a possible D gene (6 bases). V was trimmed by 9 bases and J by 1 base, leaving 14 bases between them. Germline V gene lookup returns CDR1 KGHDR and CDR2 SFDVKD. The CDR3 has 15 amino acids. CDR3 bases: TGTGCCACCGGGACAACCCTGGGAACTAATGAAAAACTGTTTTTT. It specifies CATGTTLGTNEKLFF.

This clonotype was counted between two and nine times. Given a much more abundant clone one base away, this may be a read error. The chain is built from TRBV12-3 or TRBV12-4 and TRBJ1-2; D gene unclear. CDR3 length equals 16 residues. The DNA of the CDR3 is TGTGCCAGCAGTTTTGGTAGGGAGGTTATTGACTATGGCTGCACCTTC. It encodes CASSFGREVIDYGCTF.

This rearrangement joins TRBV20-1 to TRBJ2-7, with 16 bases fitting TRBD2. There are 15 residues in the CDR3. V was pared by 4 bases and J by 2 bases, with 2 bases of the junction left unmatched. The germline V gene has CDR1 DFQATT and CDR2 SNEGSKA (reference sequence). CDR3 in amino acids: CSATGTSGRAYEQYF. CDR3 nucleotides: TGCAGTGCTACGGGGACTAGCGGGAGGGCCTACGAGCAGTACTTC.

This clonotype was detected once. The chain employs TRBV29-1 and TRBJ2-3; 8 nucleotides agree with TRBD1. The CDR3 length is 14 residues. The J segment lost 1 base and the V segment lost 6 bases, leaving 6 bases of the junction unmatched. CDR1 and CDR2 (germline): SQVTM, ANQGSEA. The CDR3 DNA reads TGCAGCGTCGCCCCGGGACAGGGCACAGATACGCAGTATTTT. Translating it yields CSVAPGQGTDTQYF.

Ten or more counts support this clonotype. CDR3 coding DNA: TGTGCCAGCAGCCAAGAGCAACTAGCCTACAATGAGCAGTTCTTC. As protein: CASSQEQLAYNEQFF. This rearrangement joins TRBV3-1 to TRBJ2-1, with a tentative D call TRBD2 (5 bases). The CDR3 runs 15 residues. Germline loops: CDR1 LGHDT, CDR2 YNNKEL (reference sequence). V was cut by 0 bases and J by 2 bases, with 8 bases left in between.

This clonotype was recorded at least ten times. V and J are TRBV12-3 or TRBV12-4 and TRBJ2-4, with 9 positions matching TRBD1. The CDR3 extends over 15 amino acids. Trimming took 6 bases from V and 2 from J; bases not matched to a gene: 5. CDR3 residues: CASSQTGGSKNIQYF. CDR3 DNA sequence: TGTGCCAGCAGCCAGACAGGGGGTTCCAAAAACATTCAGTACTTC.

There are a few counts of this clonotype. The rearrangement joins TRBV29-1 to TRBJ2-3; no reliable D call. The V end lost 0 bases, the J end lost 9 bases, and 10 bases lay between the germline ends. The CDR3 is made up of 12 amino acids. CDR1 SQVTM and CDR2 ANQGSEA come from the germline V gene. The CDR3 sequence: CSVEEELLTQYF. CDR3 coding DNA: TGCAGCGTTGAAGAGGAACTACTGACGCAGTATTTT.

This clonotype was seen a few times. The chain carries TRBV18 and TRBJ2-2, with TRBD2 matching over 10 bases. The CDR3 extends over 16 amino acids. V lost 3 bases and J lost 8; bases outside the gene matches: 9. The germline gives CDR1 KGHSH, CDR2 LQKENI. CDR3 nucleotides: TGTGCCAGCTCACCGAGGACTAGCGGCAGAGCGGGGGAGCTGTTTTTT. Translation gives CASSPRTSGRAGELFF.

There are many counts of this clonotype. The chain is built from TRBV20-1 and TRBJ1-5, with D possibly matching TRBD1 (6 bases). Trimming took 1 base from V and 7 from J, leaving 17 bases between them. CDR1 is DFQATT, CDR2 SNEGSKA, per germline (reference sequence). The CDR3 has 15 amino acids. The CDR3 is CSARVAGASPQPQHF. The CDR3 DNA reads TGCAGTGCTAGAGTTGCAGGGGCCAGTCCCCAGCCCCAGCATTTT.

This clonotype was recorded at least ten times. This sequence joins TRBV2 and TRBJ2-1, with D perhaps matching TRBD2 (6 bases). Germline loops: CDR1 SNHLY, CDR2 FYNNEI. This CDR3 is built from 16 residues. The V and J ends lost 10 bases and 0 bases respectively, with 19 bases between them. CDR3 in amino acids: CATRRDPGGSYNEQFF. In DNA, the CDR3 is TGTGCCACCAGGAGGGACCCAGGCGGCTCCTACAATGAGCAGTTCTTC.

This clonotype was observed many times. The V call is TRBV7-3, the J call TRBJ2-1; D is uncertain. The CDR3 is made up of 15 amino acids. CDR1 and CDR2 from the germline V gene are SGHTA and FQGTGA. V was pared by 5 bases and J by 0 bases, with 11 bases between. DNA for the CDR3: TGTGCCAGCAGCGGTACCCTAAGCTCCTACAATGAGCAGTTCTTC. Its translation: CASSGTLSSYNEQFF.

At least ten counts were recorded for this clonotype. This sequence joins TRBV10-3 and TRBJ2-2; 13 bases fit TRBD2. V was clipped by 4 bases and J by 0 bases; unmatched bases: 2. Germline V gene data show CDR1 as ENHRY and CDR2 as SYGVKD. This CDR3 contains 17 residues. The CDR3 loop reads CAISGTSGSPNTGELFF. The CDR3 region has the DNA TGTGCCATCAGTGGGACTAGCGGGAGCCCGAACACCGGGGAGCTGTTTTTT.

This clonotype was counted at least ten times. The V gene is TRBV11-1, the J gene TRBJ2-1; D could derive from TRBD1 or TRBD2 (5 bases each). Germline V CDR1 and CDR2: SGHAT, FQDESV (reference sequence). CDR3 length equals 14 residues. V lost 5 bases to trimming and J lost 13 bases, with 21 bases between them. CDR3 bases: TGTGCCAGCAGCGCCCCGCCGTGGGACGTCCGTCAGTTCTTC. Its protein product is CASSAPPWDVRQFF.

This clonotype has only a few counts. The rearrangement uses TRBV5-1 and TRBJ2-5; D is ambiguous. Trimming removed 0 bases at V and 4 bases at J, with 7 bases between. Germline V CDR1 and CDR2: SGHRS, YFSETQ. This CDR3 region has 13 residues. CDR3 in DNA: TGCGCCAGCAGCTTGGACCCTGGAGAGACCCAGTACTTC. The encoded protein is CASSLDPGETQYF.